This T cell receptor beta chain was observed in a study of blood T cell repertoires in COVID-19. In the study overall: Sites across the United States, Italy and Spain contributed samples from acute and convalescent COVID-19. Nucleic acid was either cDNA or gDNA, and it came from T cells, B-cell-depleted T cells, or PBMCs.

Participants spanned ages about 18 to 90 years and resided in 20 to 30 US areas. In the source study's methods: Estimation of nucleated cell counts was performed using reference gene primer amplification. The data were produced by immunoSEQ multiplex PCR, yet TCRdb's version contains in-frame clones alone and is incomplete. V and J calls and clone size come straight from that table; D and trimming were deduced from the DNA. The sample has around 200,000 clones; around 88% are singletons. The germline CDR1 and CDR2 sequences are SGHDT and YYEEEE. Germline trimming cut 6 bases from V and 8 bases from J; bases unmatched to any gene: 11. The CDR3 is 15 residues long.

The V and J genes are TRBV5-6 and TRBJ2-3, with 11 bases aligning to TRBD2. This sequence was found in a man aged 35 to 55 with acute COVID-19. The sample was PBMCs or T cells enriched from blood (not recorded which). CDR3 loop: CASTLAGGTRGTQYF. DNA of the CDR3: TGTGCCAGCACTCTAGCGGGAGGAACCCGGGGTACGCAGTATTTT.